This T cell receptor (beta chain) came from a study of identical twins. TCRdb ran MiXCR on the 5' RACE reads and lists one entry per CDR3 protein. This table has approximately 500,000 distinct CDR3 sequences, 20% to 25% appearing once. Findings of the study overall: Conclusions came from cross-sectional statistical analysis, not from following the same donors.

This clonotype has a handful of counts. The antigen is not known. V was shortened by 2 bases and J by 4 bases, with 7 bases between the two germline ends. The CDR3 runs 13 residues. This same sample was also part of a study on T cells expressing NK-cell markers. That study reports: In sorted CD3+CD56+NKG2C+, CD3+CD56+NKG2C- and CD3+CD56-NKG2C+ T cells, TCR beta repertoires were obtained. The study sequenced eight donors, seven HCMV-seropositive and one seronegative. The dominant NKG2C+ clonotypes represented about 1.0-7.5% of CD8+ T cells in six donors.

The gene calls are TRBV12-3 or TRBV12-4 and TRBJ2-3, with D possibly being TRBD1 or TRBD2 (5 bases each). The source material was CD4+ T cells sorted from blood. The TCR comes from a woman aged 18-29 years in good health. The CDR3 bases are TGTGCCAGCAGTTTATGGGGGTCAGATACGCAGTATTTT. Protein sequence: CASSLWGSDTQYF.